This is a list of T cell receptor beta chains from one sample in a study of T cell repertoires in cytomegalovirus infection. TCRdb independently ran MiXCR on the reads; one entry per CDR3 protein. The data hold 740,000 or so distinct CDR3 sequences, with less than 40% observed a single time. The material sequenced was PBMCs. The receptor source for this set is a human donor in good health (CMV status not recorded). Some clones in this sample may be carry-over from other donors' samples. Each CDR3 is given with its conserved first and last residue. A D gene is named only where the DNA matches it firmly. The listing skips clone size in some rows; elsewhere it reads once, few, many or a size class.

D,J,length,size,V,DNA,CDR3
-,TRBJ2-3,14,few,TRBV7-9,TGTGCCAGCAGCCCCCGACTCAGCACAGATACGCAGTATTTT,CASSPRLSTDTQYF
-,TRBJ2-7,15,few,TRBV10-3,TGTGCCATCAGTGAGTCAATAGCGGCCTCCTACGAGCAGTACTTC,CAISESIAASYEQYF
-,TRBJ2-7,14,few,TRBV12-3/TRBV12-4,TGTGCCAGCAGTGGTTCAGCCACCTCCTACGAGCAGTACTTC,CASSGSATSYEQYF
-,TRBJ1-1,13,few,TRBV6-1,TGTGCCAGCAGCGTCCACGGAAACACTGAAGCTTTCTTT,CASSVHGNTEAFF
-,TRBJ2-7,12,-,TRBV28,TGTGCCAGCAGTTTAATGCTTGGGGAGCAGTACTTC,CASSLMLGEQYF
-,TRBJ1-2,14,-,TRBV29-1,TGCAGCGTTGAGCCGGGGAATGTGGGCTATGGCTACACCTTC,CSVEPGNVGYGYTF
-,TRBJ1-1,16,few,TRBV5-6,TGTGCCAGCAGCCCAGCCGGGACAAAACTGAACACTGAAGCTTTCTTT,CASSPAGTKLNTEAFF
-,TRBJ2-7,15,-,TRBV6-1,TGTGCCAGCAGGGAATACAGGGCGTCGTCCTACGAGCAGTACTTC,CASREYRASSYEQYF
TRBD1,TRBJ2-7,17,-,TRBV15,TGTGCCACCAGCAGACTTCCGACCGGGACAGGGCACCACGAGCAGTACTTC,CATSRLPTGTGHHEQYF
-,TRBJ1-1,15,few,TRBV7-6,TGTGCCAGCAGCTTAGGGGGAGGGATTGGGGCTGAAGCTTTCTTT,CASSLGGGIGAEAFF
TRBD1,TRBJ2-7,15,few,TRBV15,TGTGCCACCAGCACAGGGACAGGAGGGGCCTACGAGCAGTACTTC,CATSTGTGGAYEQYF
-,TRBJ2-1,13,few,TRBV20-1,TGCAGTGCTAGCCGAGCGGTTGACAATGAGCAGTTCTTC,CSASRAVDNEQFF
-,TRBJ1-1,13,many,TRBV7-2,TGTGCCAGCAACACGCAACCTTCCACTGAAGCTTTCTTT,CASNTQPSTEAFF
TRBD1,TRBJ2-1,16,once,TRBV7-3,TGTGCCAGCAGCTTAACCTGGGACAGCTCCTACAATGAGCAGTTCTTC,CASSLTWDSSYNEQFF
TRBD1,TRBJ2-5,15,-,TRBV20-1,TGCAGTGCTAGACCGCTTGCAGGGGGCCAAGAGACCCAGTACTTC,CSARPLAGGQETQYF